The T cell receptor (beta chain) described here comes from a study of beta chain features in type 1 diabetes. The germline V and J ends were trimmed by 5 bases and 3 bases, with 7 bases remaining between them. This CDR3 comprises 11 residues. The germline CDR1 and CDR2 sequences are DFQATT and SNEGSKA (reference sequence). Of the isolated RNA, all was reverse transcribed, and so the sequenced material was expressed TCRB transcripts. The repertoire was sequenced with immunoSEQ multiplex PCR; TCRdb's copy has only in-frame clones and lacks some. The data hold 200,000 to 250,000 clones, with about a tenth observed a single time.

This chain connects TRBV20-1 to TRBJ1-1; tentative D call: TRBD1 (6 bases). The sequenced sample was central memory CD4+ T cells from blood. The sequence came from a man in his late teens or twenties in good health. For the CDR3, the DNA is TGCAGTGCTCCAGGGGACACTGAAGCTTTCTTT. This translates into CSAPGDTEAFF.